The 6 T cell receptor beta chains in this list originate from one sample, sequenced in a study of post-analysis software for immune sequencing data. Each TCR beta cDNA library carried unique molecular identifiers. TCRdb re-called the PCR reads with MiXCR, one entry per CDR3 protein. The sample lists 740,000 or so distinct CDR3 sequences, about 53% occurring once. General study points: Controls had lower frequencies than patients of 4 or 5 TRBV segments, which included TRBV5-6, TRBV5-1 and TRBV20-1.

No cognate antigen is known for these TCRs. The sequenced sample was blood. These receptors were collected from a girl between 10 and 17 years old with multiple sclerosis.

The chain recombines TRBV20-1 with TRBJ2-5; D ambiguous. The CDR3 has 13 residues. V lost 2 bases and J 0 bases, leaving 7 bases between the germline ends. Germline values: CDR1 DFQATT, CDR2 SNEGSKA (reference sequence). The CDR3 loop reads CSARQENQETQYF. The CDR3, as DNA: TGCAGTGCTAGACAGGAGAACCAAGAGACCCAGTACTTC.

The chain uses TRBV12-3 or TRBV12-4 and TRBJ1-2; TRBD1 might be the D (5 bases). Between the trimmed V and J ends, which lost 6 bases and 2 bases, there was a span of 13 bases. This CDR3 is 14 amino acids long. The CDR3 loop reads CASSWDGKNYGYTF. CDR3 bases: TGTGCCAGCAGCTGGGACGGGAAAAACTATGGCTACACCTTC.

The chain employs TRBV6-5 and TRBJ2-1, with D possibly being TRBD1 (5 bases). V was cut by 8 bases and J by 10 bases, with 15 bases left in between. This CDR3 region has 12 residues. The germline CDR1 and CDR2 sequences are MNHEY and SVGAGI. The CDR3 nucleotides are TGTGCCAGCGGTACAGGTCGCAGAGAGCAGTTCTTC. Protein product: CASGTGRREQFF.

The genes are TRBV5-6 and TRBJ2-7; the match to TRBD2 covers 8 bases. Trimming took 3 bases from V and 4 from J; bases not matched to a gene: 9. This CDR3 has 15 amino acids. Germline V gene lookup returns CDR1 SGHDT and CDR2 YYEEEE. CDR3 nucleotide sequence: TGTGCCAGCAGCTGGCGGGGGAAGCGGGAGTACGAGCAGTACTTC. Residues: CASSWRGKREYEQYF. The variable domain in full, with the rest retrieved from reference TRBV5-6 and TRBJ2-7, is DAGVTQSPTHLIKTRGQQVTLRCSPKSGHDTVSWYQQALGQGPQFIFQYYEEEERQRGNFPDRFSGHQFPNYSSELNVNALLLGDSALYLCASSWRGKREYEQYFGPGTRLTVT.

The V call is TRBV2, the J call TRBJ2-4; D uncertain. Germline V gene data show CDR1 as SNHLY and CDR2 as FYNNEI. This CDR3 comprises 14 residues. V dropped 8 bases and J dropped 0 bases, with 11 bases sitting between them. CDR3 sequence reads: CASVRTQAKNIQYF. CDR3 coding DNA: TGTGCCAGCGTCCGGACCCAAGCCAAAAACATTCAGTACTTC.

In its sample, this clonotype was seen a few times. The V call is TRBV4-1, the J call TRBJ1-2; weak D call: TRBD1 (6 bases). The CDR3 has 16 amino acids. Trimming removed 1 base from V and 3 bases from J, with 15 bases in between. CDR1 and CDR2 (germline): MGHRA, YSYEKL. In nucleotides, the CDR3 is TGCGCCAGCAGCCAAGGGATGGCAGGGGAGGACTATGGCTACACCTTC. Translation gives CASSQGMAGEDYGYTF.